Listed here is a single T cell receptor beta chain. Its antigen is as yet unknown. Autologous stem cell transplantation was followed by relapse in every patient, and brentuximab vedotin exposure varied. The data were produced by immunoSEQ multiplex PCR, yet TCRdb's version contains in-frame clones alone and is incomplete. The sample consists of approximately 100,000 clones, 92% of them appearing once. Trimming removed 5 bases at V and 0 bases at J, with 0 bases between. CDR3 length: 11 residues. Germline values: CDR1 ENHRY, CDR2 SYGVKD. These data belong to a study of PD-1 blockade in classical Hodgkin lymphoma. Overall study findings and caveats: Possibly reflecting disease activity or prior therapy, repertoire differences have causes that remain undefined. Before treatment, TCR diversity in newly diagnosed patients was reportedly lower than in healthy donors. Complete responders had baseline diversity similar to newly diagnosed patients. CD8+ TCR diversity did not rise significantly by C4D1, unlike CD4+.

This TCR was recovered from a human donor with classical Hodgkin lymphoma. The rearrangement joins TRBV10-3 to TRBJ2-3; D uncertain. The specimen was peripheral blood mononuclear cells (PBMCs), collected at baseline. The CDR3 sequence: CAISSTDTQYF. The CDR3 DNA sequence: TGTGCCATCAGTAGCACAGATACGCAGTATTTT.